The clone carrying this TCR beta chain appeared a few times. Sequenced by immunoSEQ multiplex PCR; TCRdb stores in-frame clones only, minus some. The data show 90,000 to 100,000 clones, 75% to 85% seen once. This entry comes from a study of control samples from healthy donors and cancer patients. V was trimmed by 3 bases and J by 3 bases, leaving 12 bases between them. Germline-derived CDR1 and CDR2 are DFQATT and SNEGSKA (reference sequence). This CDR3 spans 13 amino acids. The sequencing sample was made of blood. V usage is TRBV20-1 and J usage is TRBJ2-7, with a weak D call TRBD2 (6 bases). This sequence was found in a woman aged 25 to 45 in good health. CDR3 nucleotides: TGCAGTGCTAGTCGGCAGGGAGGCTACGAGCAGTACTTC. This codes for CSASRQGGYEQYF.